This TCR beta chain is drawn from a study of T-cell memory formation after mild COVID-19. Turning to the study itself: Largely, the TCR clusters proved donor specific. Study-level findings and limits: CD4/CD8 balance held among clones contracting day 15 to 85, and later expanders leaned CD4+. Mainly CM and EM harbored the contracting CD4+ clones; mainly EMRA harbored the CD8+ ones.

The TCR alpha and TCR beta cDNA libraries, bearing sample barcodes and UMIs, were generated by 5'RACE using constant-segment primers. TCRdb passed the 5' RACE reads through MiXCR, listing each CDR3 protein once. The data hold about 340,000 distinct CDR3 sequences, with around 15% observed a single time. As for this clonotype: What it binds is unknown.

This CDR3 is 15 amino acids long. Germline V lookup: CDR1 SGHNT, CDR2 YYREEE (reference sequence). V lost 2 bases and J 2 bases, leaving 10 bases between the germline ends. The receptor was isolated from a man between 18 and 29 years old who had mild COVID-19 (a few samples of this study predate the infection). Cell type and time point are not known. The chain uses TRBV5-4 and TRBJ2-2; D gene uncertain. The sequencing input was PBMCs or a T cell subset sorted from them (not recorded which). This chain's CDR3 is CASSFESYNTGELFF. The CDR3 DNA is TGTGCCAGCAGCTTTGAATCCTATAACACCGGGGAGCTGTTTTTT.